This entry describes one TCR beta chain. In the original workflow: Reference gene primer amplification yielded estimated nucleated cell counts. Method: immunoSEQ multiplex PCR; TCRdb's copy keeps in-frame clones and lacks some. The DNA was the basis for D and trimming; V, J and clone size are from that table. Of 140,000 or so clones in the sample, about nine tenths were seen once. The sample belongs to a study of blood T cell repertoires in COVID-19. Across the study: The analysed material was cDNA or gDNA that came from T cells, B-cell-depleted T cells, or PBMCs.

This CDR3 is built from 15 residues. V was pared by 1 base and J by 1 base, with 3 bases of the junction left unmatched. CDR1 is SGHAT and CDR2 is FQNNGV in the germline V gene. The V call is TRBV11-2, the J call TRBJ1-2; 7 positions agree with TRBD1. Sequenced input: peripheral blood. This clonotype was obtained from a man aged 50-60 years who had recovered from COVID-19. Here the CDR3 DNA reads TGTGCCAGCAGCTTAGGGGCAGGGGGTAACTATGGCTACACCTTC. Its protein is CASSLGAGGNYGYTF. Together with reference TRBV11-2 and TRBJ1-2, the CDR3 gives the full variable domain: EAGVAQSPRYKIIEKRQSVAFWCNPISGHATLYWYQQILGQGPKLLIQFQNNGVVDDSQLPKDRFSAERLKGVDSTLKIQPAKLEDSAVYLCASSLGAGGNYGYTFGSGTRLTVV.